The clone carrying this T cell receptor (beta chain) was observed many times. Its antigen is currently unknown. The data were taken from a study of human T cells and chemical hapten exposure. The overall study: Patients received weekly diphenylcyclopropenone doses to the scalp throughout the approximately 24-week study. Patch tests delivered 0.01% DPC to the upper back and were evaluated at 6 days. Study results and caveats: Patch test score was positively correlated with the counts of TCRs that had expanded at PT1. Once DPC sensitization occurred, TCRs above 1 in 1000 frequency showed no change.

The CDR3 covers 13 residues. V was cut by 5 bases and J by 12 bases, with 17 bases left in between. Germline V CDR1 and CDR2: MNHEY, SMNVEV (reference sequence). Time point here: patch test 3, about 24 weeks after DPC sensitization. The treatment here: therapeutic diphenylcyclopropenone sensitization with weekly scalp DPC. MiXCR, run by TCRdb on the RACE reads, gives a single entry per CDR3 protein. The sample consists of about 190,000 distinct CDR3 sequences, 20% to 25% of them appearing once. The clonotype comes from a woman aged 35 to 49 with alopecia areata. Some clones in this sample may be carry-over from other donors' samples. Sequenced here: whole blood, sampled in connection with sensitization to the hapten diphenylcyclopropenone (DPC). The V call is TRBV27, the J call TRBJ2-1; tentatively, D is TRBD2 (5 bases). The CDR3, as DNA: TGTGCCAGCAGTCCCCGGACTTCGAGGGTGCAGTTCTTC. As protein: CASSPRTSRVQFF.